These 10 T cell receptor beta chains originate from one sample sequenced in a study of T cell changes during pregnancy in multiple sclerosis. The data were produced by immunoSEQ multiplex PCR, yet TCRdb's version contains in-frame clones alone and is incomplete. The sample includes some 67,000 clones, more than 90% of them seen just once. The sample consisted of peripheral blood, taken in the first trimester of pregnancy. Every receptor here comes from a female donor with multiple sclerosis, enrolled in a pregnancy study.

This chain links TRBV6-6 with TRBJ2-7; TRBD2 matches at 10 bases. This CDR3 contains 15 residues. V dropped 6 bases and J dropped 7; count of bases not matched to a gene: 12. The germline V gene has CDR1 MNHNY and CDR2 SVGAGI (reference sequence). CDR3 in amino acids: CASRGSGRASGEQYF. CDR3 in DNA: TGTGCCAGCAGGGGAAGCGGGAGGGCGTCCGGGGAGCAGTACTTC.

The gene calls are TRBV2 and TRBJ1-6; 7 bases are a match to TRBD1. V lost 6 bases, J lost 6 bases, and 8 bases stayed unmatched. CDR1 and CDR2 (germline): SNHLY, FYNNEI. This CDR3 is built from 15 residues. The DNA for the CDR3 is TGTGCCAGCAGACCCTTGACAGGGAGTAATTCACCCCTCCACTTT. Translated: CASRPLTGSNSPLHF.

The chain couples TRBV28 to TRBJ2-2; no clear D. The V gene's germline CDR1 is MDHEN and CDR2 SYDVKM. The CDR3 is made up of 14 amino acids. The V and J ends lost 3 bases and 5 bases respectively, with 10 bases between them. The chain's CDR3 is CASSFEARTGELFF. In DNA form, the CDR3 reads TGTGCCAGCAGTTTTGAGGCTAGAACCGGGGAGCTGTTTTTT.

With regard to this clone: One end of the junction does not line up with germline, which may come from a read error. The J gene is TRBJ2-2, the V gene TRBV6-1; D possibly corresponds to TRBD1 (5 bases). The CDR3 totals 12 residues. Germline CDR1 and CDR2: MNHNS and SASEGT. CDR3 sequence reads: CASRTATEELFF. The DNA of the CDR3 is TGTGCCAGCAGGACAGCCACCGAGGAGCTGTTTTTT.

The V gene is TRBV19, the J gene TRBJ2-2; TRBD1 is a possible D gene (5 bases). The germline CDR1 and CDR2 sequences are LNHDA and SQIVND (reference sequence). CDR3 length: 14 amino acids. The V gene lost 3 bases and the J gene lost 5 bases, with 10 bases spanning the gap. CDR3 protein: CASSIKQGTGELFF. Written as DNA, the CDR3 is TGTGCCAGTAGTATTAAGCAGGGTACCGGGGAGCTGTTTTTT. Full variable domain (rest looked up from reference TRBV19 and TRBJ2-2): DGGITQSPKYLFRKEGQNVTLSCEQNLNHDAMYWYRQDPGQGLRLIYYSQIVNDFQKGDIAEGYSVSREKKESFPLTVTSAQKNPTAFYLCASSIKQGTGELFFGEGSRLTVL.

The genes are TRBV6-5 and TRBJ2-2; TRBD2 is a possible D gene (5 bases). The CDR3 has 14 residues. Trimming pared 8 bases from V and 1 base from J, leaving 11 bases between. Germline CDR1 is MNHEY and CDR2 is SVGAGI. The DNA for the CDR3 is TGTGCCAGCTGGAGGAGTGTGAACACCGGGGAGCTGTTTTTT. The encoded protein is CASWRSVNTGELFF.

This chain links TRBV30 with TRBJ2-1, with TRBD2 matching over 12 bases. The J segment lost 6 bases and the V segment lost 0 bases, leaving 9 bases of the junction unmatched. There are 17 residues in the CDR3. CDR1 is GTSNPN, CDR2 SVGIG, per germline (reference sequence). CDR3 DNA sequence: TGTGCCTGGAGTGTACTTCGCGGGACTAGCGGGCCCAATGAGCAGTTCTTC. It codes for CAWSVLRGTSGPNEQFF.

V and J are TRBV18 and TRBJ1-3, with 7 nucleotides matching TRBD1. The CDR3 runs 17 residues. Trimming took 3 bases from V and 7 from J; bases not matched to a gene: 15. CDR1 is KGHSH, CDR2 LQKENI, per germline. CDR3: CASSPPTGYGAQNTIYF. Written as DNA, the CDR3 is TGTGCCAGCTCACCCCCGACAGGGTACGGCGCACAGAACACCATATATTTT.

In DNA, the CDR3 is TGCAGCGTATCTAGCGGGAGTGACAACGAGCAGTACTTC. Translation: CSVSSGSDNEQYF. The chain has TRBV29-1 and TRBJ2-7; 10 bases line up with TRBD2. The junction had 7 bases not matched to a gene; V was cut back by 6 bases and J by 5 bases. Germline CDR1 SQVTM, CDR2 ANQGSEA. CDR3 length: 13 amino acids.

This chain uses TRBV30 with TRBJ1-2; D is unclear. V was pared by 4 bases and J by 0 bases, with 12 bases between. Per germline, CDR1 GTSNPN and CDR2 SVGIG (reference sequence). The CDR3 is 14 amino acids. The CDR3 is CAWTPLGANYGYTF. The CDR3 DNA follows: TGTGCCTGGACCCCCCTTGGAGCTAACTATGGCTACACCTTC.